This T cell receptor beta chain was sequenced for a study of blood T cell repertoires in COVID-19. Study at large: PBMCs, B-cell-depleted T cells, or T cells provided the cDNA or gDNA that made up the material.

Sequencing was performed with immunoSEQ multiplex PCR; in TCRdb, only in-frame clones are kept and a portion is missing. The table records 100,000 to 150,000 clones, more than 75% of them present only once. The TCR comes from a man in his fifties with acute or convalescent COVID-19. The sequenced material came from peripheral blood.

The CDR3 DNA sequence: TGTGCCAGCTCACCACCATCGTTCGGGGGGAACACTGAAGCTTTCTTT. It translates to CASSPPSFGGNTEAFF. This chain joins TRBV18 and TRBJ1-1; maybe TRBD1 (5 bases). Trimming removed 0 bases at V and 1 base at J, with 12 bases between. In germline, CDR1 is KGHSH, CDR2 LQKENI. The CDR3 is made up of 16 amino acids.